Following are 9 T cell receptor beta chains from one sample sequenced in a study of shared clonotypes between healthy human individuals. Clones were read by immunoSEQ multiplex PCR, and TCRdb kept only the in-frame ones, dropping some. This sample yields 650,000 to 750,000 clones, of which roughly 70% are seen a single time; 1.8% belongs to the top ten. Sequencing was performed on memory CD4+ T cells sorted from blood. The sample's subset: CD45RA-negative fraction. These TCRs come from a woman in her twenties or thirties in good health.

This clone has only one observation. A much larger clone sits a single nucleotide away, making a read error possible. The V and J genes are TRBV5-6 and TRBJ2-5, with D tentatively TRBD2 (5 bases). The CDR3 covers 14 residues. From germline, CDR1 is SGHDT and CDR2 YYEEEE. The V and J ends lost 3 bases and 2 bases respectively, with 11 bases between them. The CDR3 region is CASSSEPGQETQYF. The CDR3 region has the DNA TGTGCCAGCAGCTCCGAACCGGGGCAAGAGACCCAGTACTTC. Complete variable domain (other parts from reference TRBV5-6 and TRBJ2-5): DAGVTQSPTHLIKTRGQQVTLRCSPKSGHDTVSWYQQALGQGPQFIFQYYEEEERQRGNFPDRFSGHQFPNYSSELNVNALLLGDSALYLCASSSEPGQETQYFGPGTRLLVL.

The gene calls are TRBV7-2 and TRBJ2-2; D is unresolved. The V gene's germline CDR1 is SGHTA and CDR2 FQGNSA. V lost 1 base and J lost 6, with 9 bases in between. The length of the CDR3 is 14 residues. CDR3 in amino acids: CASSLVALPGELFF. CDR3 bases: TGTGCCAGCAGCTTAGTGGCCTTGCCCGGGGAGCTGTTTTTT.

This clone was counted a few times. The chain carries TRBV30 and TRBJ1-1; D is ambiguous. V lost 2 bases and J 2 bases, leaving 9 bases between the germline ends. This CDR3 spans 13 amino acids. Germline V CDR1 and CDR2: GTSNPN, SVGIG (reference sequence). CDR3 residues: CAWSLESNTEAFF. In DNA, the CDR3 is TGTGCCTGGAGTTTGGAGAGTAACACTGAAGCTTTCTTT.

This clone has at least ten counts. The genes are TRBV14 and TRBJ2-7, with D uncertain. Germline CDR1 and CDR2: SGHDN and FVKESK. V was trimmed by 1 base and J by 3 bases, leaving 16 bases between them. This CDR3 has 16 amino acids. CDR3 DNA: TGTGCCAGCAGCCAAGGAGGCACACCCCCCGACTACGAGCAGTACTTC. Its protein product is CASSQGGTPPDYEQYF.

This chain connects TRBV30 to TRBJ2-1; maybe TRBD1 (5 bases). CDR3 length: 14 amino acids. The germline V and J ends were trimmed by 2 bases and 8 bases, with 16 bases remaining between them. Germline CDR1 and CDR2: GTSNPN and SVGIG (reference sequence). The DNA for the CDR3 is TGTGCCTGGAGTTTTACAGGCGACGGAGATGAGCAGTTCTTC. It translates to CAWSFTGDGDEQFF.

This clone was seen more than once but under ten times. The rearrangement links TRBV25-1 to TRBJ2-7; D not resolved. This CDR3 region has 17 residues. Germline loops: CDR1 MGHDK, CDR2 SYGVNS. The V gene lost 6 bases and the J gene lost 1 base, with 22 bases spanning the gap. This CDR3 reads CASSPKPSDGESYEQYF. The CDR3, as DNA: TGTGCCAGCAGCCCCAAACCCTCGGACGGAGAATCCTACGAGCAGTACTTC.

The gene calls are TRBV11-3 and TRBJ2-1, with D possibly TRBD2 on 6 matching bases. Trimming stripped 5 bases from V and 1 base from J, with 18 bases between. The germline CDR1 and CDR2 sequences are SGHNT and YENEEA. CDR3 length: 17 amino acids. The CDR3: CASSQRRGTVSYNEQFF. The CDR3 nucleotides are TGTGCCAGCAGCCAGCGCCGCGGGACGGTTTCCTACAATGAGCAGTTCTTC. Supplemented by reference TRBV11-3 and TRBJ2-1, the full variable domain reads EAGVVQSPRYKIIEKKQPVAFWCNPISGHNTLYWYLQNLGQGPELLIRYENEEAVDDSQLPKDRFSAERLKGVDSTLKIQPAELGDSAVYLCASSQRRGTVSYNEQFFGPGTRLTVL.

The chain employs TRBV9 and TRBJ1-2, with 7 positions matching TRBD1. This CDR3 has 13 amino acids. Germline loops: CDR1 SGDLS, CDR2 YYNGEE. The junction had 1 base not matched to a gene; V was cut back by 0 bases and J by 5 bases. CDR3 region: CASSVEGQYGYTF. The CDR3 DNA sequence: TGTGCCAGCAGCGTAGAGGGACAGTATGGCTACACCTTC. Full variable domain (missing parts from reference TRBV9 and TRBJ1-2): DSGVTQTPKHLITATGQRVTLRCSPRSGDLSVYWYQQSLDQGLQFLIQYYNGEERAKGNILERFSAQQFPDLHSELNLSSLELGDSALYFCASSVEGQYGYTFGSGTRLTVV.

V is TRBV29-1 and J is TRBJ2-2, with D hard to call. Germline-derived CDR1 and CDR2 are SQVTM and ANQGSEA. This CDR3 comprises 14 residues. Trimming took 5 bases from V and 0 from J, leaving 10 bases between them. CDR3 sequence reads: CSVRHYPNTGELFF. CDR3 DNA: TGCAGCGTTCGACACTACCCGAACACCGGGGAGCTGTTTTTT.